This TCR beta chain derives from a study of cytomegalovirus exposure and HLA in healthy donors (TCRdb year 2017). Turning to the overall study: An earlier analysis of 587 of the donors reported 276 Gb of sequence data and 95 million to 130 million unique TCR beta sequences obtained from 180 million or so T cells. Using immunosequencing, the study profiled T cell repertoires from around 670 subjects and related those repertoires to cytomegalovirus serostatus. Of the approximately 370 genotyped donors, approximately 80% were placed in the genetic ancestry cluster associated with self-reported Caucasian donors. To predict cytomegalovirus infection status, the study combined high-throughput TCR immunosequencing, statistical association of individual TCRs with disease status, and machine learning. Four or five DR-DQ haplotypes were treated as single units for association and clustering because of strong linkage in the cohort. About 310 gigabases of sequencing data and approximately 85 million unique TCR sequences were included in an early release covering roughly 700 HLA-typed donors. Rather than using new phenotypic data, the later analysis identified candidate immune exposures from TCR beta sequences and from how often those sequences occurred across donors. A later genetic analysis used genome-wide SNP genotypes for about 60% of the roughly 670 donors, treating that subset as a discovery cohort. The study aimed to test whether cataloging public T cell receptors could reveal signatures of past pathogen exposure. An earlier analysis of several hundred of the donors applied high-throughput TCR beta sequencing to assess whether each TCR beta V gene segment acted as functional or pseudogenic. In a later analysis, previously published TCR beta repertoires from about 640 donors were re-analyzed and high-resolution HLA genotyping was added so that TCR occurrence patterns could be studied. Across 398 genotyped donors of the cohort, an average of 235,054 unique TCR beta nucleotide sequences per donor were sequenced, and 15% to 20% of those sequences were non-productive. Both class I and class II loci were covered by HLA typing, at four-digit resolution. All discovery cohort repertoires had been generated on a single sequencing platform. Donor age, sex, ethnicity and CMV serostatus were compiled alongside the repertoire data. Along with the approximately 700-subject first cohort, a separate validation cohort of over a hundred different subjects was used. The number of donors typed differed by locus, with about 629-630 for A, B, C, DRB1 and DQB1, 522 for DQA1, about 610 for DPA1, and some 450 for DPB1.

Study-level results and caveats: A later analysis found that TCR association rates varied across HLA loci, with DRB1 alleles showing the most associated TCRs and HLA-C alleles the fewest. An earlier analysis of 450 to 750 of the donors showed that most TCR beta V segments appeared in productive rearrangements either about 87% or about 30% of the time, which broadly matched IMGT annotations. HLA typing was unavailable for some donors at each locus, so association tests used only the typed subset. When HLA alleles, especially DR and DQ, strongly co-occurred, attributing TCR associations to individual alleles was difficult. In a later genetic analysis, a missense DCLRE1C variant was associated with V-gene and J-gene trimming of TCR beta chains, and the association was replicated in an independent cohort. A total of fewer than 200 TCR beta chains were listed by the study as associated with cytomegalovirus. Across donors, most TCR sequences were observed very rarely, whereas some public TCRs were present in many individuals. In a later analysis, HLA-associated TCR beta chains showed more clonal expansion and lower generation probabilities than non-associated chains that were equally common. In vitro tests confirmed that three of the cytomegalovirus-associated TCR beta chains recognize cytomegalovirus antigens. Cytomegalovirus status was reported to be diagnosed by the classifier with high specificity and sensitivity in both the original and validation cohorts. This cohort had only TCR beta chains sequenced, and the lack of alpha or paired-chain data limited which features could be detected. According to a later genetic analysis, donors in an Asian-associated ancestry cluster had fewer N-insertions in productive TCRs than the approximately 670-donor mean. Correlated functional status among segregating V segments might reflect linkage disequilibrium, but an unknown experimental factor could not be ruled out. At a false discovery rate of 0.05, a later analysis linked under 20,000 TCR beta sequences to specific HLA alleles. The earlier analysis of 587 of the donors excluded 15 to 20 rarely observed V segments, including chromosome 9 orphons, because counts were too low. Because the 87-base-pair reads could not distinguish some IMGT-functional V segments, including TRBV6-2 and TRBV6-3, those segments were excluded. A further reported finding was that TCR beta sequences accurately predicted the HLA-A and HLA-B alleles for most subjects in the first cohort. A group of highly shared sequence variants was considered likely to be a technical artifact of the sequencing pipeline. The presence/absence analyses assumed that sequencing depth was roughly uniform across donors, and that assumption may not be true. According to a later analysis, parvovirus B19, influenza, CMV and Epstein-Barr virus appeared linked to several top co-occurrence clusters. The only immune exposure information available for the cohort was CMV serostatus. The authors suggested that the approach could potentially be extended to other disease states and immunological phenotypes. According to a later analysis, most CMV-associated TCR beta chains appeared to be HLA-restricted, and the HLA associations seemed to be driven largely by CMV exposure.

The cohort comprised 550 to 700 healthy bone marrow donors. Cohort members were all nominally healthy when sampled, although unrecorded immune exposures were likely present. The donor tested CMV seropositive, placing the donor among the 310 or so seropositive members of the cohort. A peripheral blood sample was provided by each donor, and peripheral blood mononuclear cells were used for TCR beta sequencing. The Qiagen DNeasy Blood Extraction Kit was used to extract genomic DNA from the blood cell samples. This clone was seen only a few times. Its antigen is not yet known. Base qualities are not provided; no much larger clone lies one nucleotide away. Sequences MNHNS (CDR1) and SASEGT (CDR2) are obtained from the germline V gene. V is clipped by 4 bases and J by 6 bases, and the sequence between their germline boundaries is 9 bases long. CDR3 length: 12 amino acids, cysteine to phenylalanine. The only DNA kept is the CDR3, 36 bases in frame from the first base.

The library relied on the immunoSEQ multiplex PCR assay. For the multiplex PCR, a mixture combining 60 forward primers for TCR Vbeta segments and 13 reverse primers for TCR Jbeta segments was used. The CDR3 region of rearranged TCR beta genes was amplified from genomic DNA with a multiplex PCR assay. The Illumina HiSeq System was used to sequence the amplified TCR beta libraries as 87-base-pair reads. The authors' pipeline ran thus. Across the 600 to 700 repertoires, a later analysis counted around 80 million unique TCR beta chains, roughly 11 million of which were shared by at least two donors. A nearest-neighbor algorithm error-corrected the raw reads and collapsed the reads into unique sequences, merging closely related sequences to remove PCR and sequencing errors. CDR3 sequences were aligned to IMGT reference sequences to assign V, D and J gene segments. For a sequence to be retained, at least a six-nucleotide match to both a V gene segment and a J gene segment was required. Rearrangements were classified as productive when the CDR3 lacked stop codons and remained in frame with V and J, and all other rearrangements were classified as non-productive. CDR3 was defined by IMGT convention, running from the second conserved V-encoded cysteine to the conserved J-encoded phenylalanine. The earlier analysis of some 550 of the donors excluded any sequence lacking an unambiguous match to a single V gene segment. An earlier analysis of under 750 of the donors called V segments functional above 56.7% productive rearrangements and segregating when the between-donor standard deviation exceeded 5%. A statistical classification framework was developed to diagnose cytomegalovirus status using the catalog of TCR beta chain sequences. V and J gene assignment, in a later analysis, came from comparing TCR nucleotide sequences with IMGT/GENE-DB human TR gene sequences. Using the TCRdist pipeline, a later analysis assigned CDR3 sequences along with most-parsimonious VDJ recombination scenarios. A later analysis defined each TCR beta chain by its CDR3 amino acid sequence plus V-gene family, and excluded reads lacking a unique V-gene family. In a later analysis, 550 to 650 highly shared, low-generation-probability nucleotide sequences were removed to address suspected cross-contamination and a sequencing artifact. In a later analysis, a clonal expansion index was calculated for each public chain from normalized within-repertoire ranks of inferred template counts. Generation probabilities in a later analysis came from a VDJ recombination model fitted to out-of-frame rearrangements, and those results were checked against IGoR. In a later analysis, TCR-TCR, TCR-HLA and TCR-CMV co-occurrence was scored with hypergeometric tests, and a repertoire-size bias correction was applied to TCR pairs. In a later analysis, false discovery rates were estimated by permuting HLA or CMV assignments 20 times. In a later analysis, co-occurring TCRs were grouped using DBSCAN, and TCRdist sequence similarity was added for clustering within HLA-allele-positive subsets. For co-occurrence clustering, repertoires with fewer than 30,000 or more than 120,000 public chains were excluded, along with a handful of repertoires with anomalous nucleotide sharing. Sourced from immuneACCESS, this table was stored by TCRdb with only in-frame sequences that have V and J called. A share of the clones is absent; for the studies checked, an unresolved V gene accounts for under half, and the remainder has no known explanation. V and J calls and clone size are given by that table; D and trimming were obtained from the DNA. Present in this sample are roughly 100,000 clones, 65% to 80% of which were seen just once. Of the sample, 6.1% falls within the top ten clones.

The origin of this receptor is a woman between 50 and 59 years old in good health and CMV-seropositive. Specimen: PBMCs. Recombination linked TRBV6-1 to TRBJ1-1, with the D gene not confidently named. The CDR3 loop reads CASSGNTAEAFF. The bases are TGTGCCAGCAGTGGAAATACAGCTGAAGCTTTCTTT.